This T cell receptor beta chain came from a study of cytomegalovirus exposure and HLA in healthy donors. Regarding the study as a whole: Researchers reported in a later analysis that common viral pathogens appeared linked to several top clusters. Across donors, sequencing depth was assumed by presence/absence analyses to be roughly uniform.

To note about this clone: What it binds is unknown.

PCR used 60 Vbeta primers and 13 Jbeta primers. TCRdb's copy holds only in-frame clones and misses some; the assay was immunoSEQ multiplex PCR. The sample holds roughly 80,000 clones, around 84% seen once. The TCR originated in a woman aged 45-60 years in good health and CMV-seronegative. Sequenced input: PBMCs.

CDR3 sequence (DNA): TGTGCCAGCAGCCCGAGGGGGCAACTGAACACTGAAGCTTTCTTT. Protein sequence: CASSPRGQLNTEAFF. J is TRBJ1-1 and V is TRBV9; 7 nucleotides align to TRBD1. CDR1 is SGDLS and CDR2 is YYNGEE in the germline V gene. The CDR3 is 15 residues long. Trimming cost V 4 bases and J 0 bases; bases outside gene matches: 6.